The entry below describes one T cell receptor (beta chain). The target antigen is unknown. The sample is drawn from a study of T cell responses to AZD1222 COVID-19 vaccine. Study at large: Pooled samples include second doses given at about 4 or 12 weeks. Overall study findings and caveats: Females outnumbered males among donors, who were mostly white British; clonal diversity was possibly underestimated.

The CDR3 totals 11 residues. Trimming took 4 bases from V and 12 from J, leaving 9 bases between them. Germline V gene data show CDR1 as SGHTA and CDR2 as FQGNSA. TCRdb's table, derived via immunoSEQ multiplex PCR, lists solely in-frame clones and lacks some. Of approximately 79,000 clones in the sample, more than 70% are singletons; the top ten hold 11%. The chain combines TRBV7-2 with TRBJ1-4, with D perhaps TRBD1 (5 bases). The source is an adult in good health. Sequencing was performed on peripheral blood, taken on day 0 of AZD1222 vaccination. DNA of the CDR3: TGTGCCAGCAGCTGGGCGGGGGAACTGTTTTTT. It is translated as CASSWAGELFF. Looking up the rest from reference TRBV7-2 and TRBJ1-4 gives the full variable domain: GAGVSQSPSNKVTEKGKDVELRCDPISGHTALYWYRQSLGQGLEFLIYFQGNSAPDKSGLPSDRFSAERTGGSVSTLTIQRTQQEDSAVYLCASSWAGELFFGSGTQLSVL.